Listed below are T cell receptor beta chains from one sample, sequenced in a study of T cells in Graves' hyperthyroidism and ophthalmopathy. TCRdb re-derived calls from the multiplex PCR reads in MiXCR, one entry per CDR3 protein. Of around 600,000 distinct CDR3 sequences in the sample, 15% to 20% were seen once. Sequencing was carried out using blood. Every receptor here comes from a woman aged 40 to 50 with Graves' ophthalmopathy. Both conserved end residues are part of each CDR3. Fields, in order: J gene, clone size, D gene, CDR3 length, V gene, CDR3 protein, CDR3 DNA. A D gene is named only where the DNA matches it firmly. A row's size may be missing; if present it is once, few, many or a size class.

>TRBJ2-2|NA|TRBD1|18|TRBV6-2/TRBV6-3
CASSYIPRDRGRIGELFF
TGTGCCAGCAGTTACATCCCCCGGGACAGGGGGCGCATCGGGGAGCTGTTTTTT
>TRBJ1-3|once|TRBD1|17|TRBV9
CASSPHQTGPMGNTIYF
TGTGCCAGCAGCCCCCACCAGACAGGGCCCATGGGAAACACCATATATTTT
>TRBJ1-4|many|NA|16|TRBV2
CASSSNRQLRGEKLFF
TGTGCCAGCAGCTCGAACAGACAGCTCCGAGGGGAAAAACTGTTTTTT
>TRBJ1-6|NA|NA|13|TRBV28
CASSREPHSPLHF
TGTGCCAGCAGCAGGGAGCCTCATTCACCCCTCCACTTT
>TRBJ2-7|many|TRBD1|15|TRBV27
CASSFWGQGASEQYF
TGTGCCAGCAGTTTCTGGGGACAGGGGGCCTCCGAGCAGTACTTC
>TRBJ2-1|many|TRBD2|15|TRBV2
CATRLAGGLYNEQFF
TGTGCCACCCGCCTAGCGGGGGGACTTTACAATGAGCAGTTCTTC
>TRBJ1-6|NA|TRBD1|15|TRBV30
CAWSARDRGHSPLHF
TGTGCCTGGAGTGCCCGGGACAGGGGGCACTCACCCCTCCACTTT
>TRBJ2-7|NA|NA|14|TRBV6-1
CASSEEGSYYEQYF
TGTGCCAGCAGTGAGGAAGGGTCTTATTACGAGCAGTACTTC
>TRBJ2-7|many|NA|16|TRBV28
CASSFYRQALSYEQYF
TGTGCCAGCAGTTTTTATCGACAGGCCCTCTCCTACGAGCAGTACTTC
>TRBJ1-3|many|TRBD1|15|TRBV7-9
CASRTDRGTGNTIYF
TGTGCCAGCAGGACCGACAGGGGAACTGGAAACACCATATATTTT
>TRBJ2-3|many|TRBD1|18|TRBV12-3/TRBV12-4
CASSLILRTGPSTDTQYF
TGTGCCAGCAGTCTAATCCTACGGACAGGTCCTAGCACAGATACGCAGTATTTT
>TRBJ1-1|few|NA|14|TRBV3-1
CASSQTGSQRGAFF
TGTGCCAGCAGCCAAACCGGGTCTCAGCGGGGAGCTTTCTTT
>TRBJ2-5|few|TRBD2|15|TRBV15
CATSLPTSGKETQYF
TGTGCCACCAGCTTGCCGACTAGCGGGAAAGAGACCCAGTACTTC
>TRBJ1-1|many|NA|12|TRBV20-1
CSASFWGTEAFF
TGCAGTGCTAGTTTTTGGGGGACTGAAGCTTTCTTT
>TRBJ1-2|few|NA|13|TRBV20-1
CSARQGGAVGYTF
TGCAGTGCTAGGCAGGGTGGGGCGGTTGGCTACACCTTC
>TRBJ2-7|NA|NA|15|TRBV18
CASSQSSGLSYEQYF
TGTGCCAGCTCACAATCCAGCGGCCTTTCCTACGAGCAGTACTTC
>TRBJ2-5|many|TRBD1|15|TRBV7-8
CASSPGGAGKETQYF
TGTGCCAGCAGCCCAGGGGGCGCGGGAAAAGAGACCCAGTACTTC
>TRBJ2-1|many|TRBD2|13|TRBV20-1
CSLSEAGNNEQFF
TGCAGCCTTTCGGAAGCGGGAAACAATGAGCAGTTCTTC
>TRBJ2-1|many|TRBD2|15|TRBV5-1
CASSLAPGGLNEQFF
TGCGCCAGCAGCTTGGCCCCGGGGGGGCTCAATGAGCAGTTCTTC
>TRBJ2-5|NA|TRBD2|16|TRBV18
CASSKSLAGAEETQYF
TGTGCCAGCTCAAAATCCCTAGCGGGGGCAGAAGAGACCCAGTACTTC
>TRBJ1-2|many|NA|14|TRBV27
CASSSPRVTYGYTF
TGTGCCAGCAGTTCGCCTAGGGTCACCTATGGCTACACCTTC
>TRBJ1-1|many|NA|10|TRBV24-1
CAGPNTEAFF
TGTGCCGGACCGAACACTGAAGCTTTCTTT
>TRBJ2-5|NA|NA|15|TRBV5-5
CASSLSPTAQETQYF
TGTGCCAGCAGCTTATCTCCGACGGCCCAGGAGACCCAGTACTTC
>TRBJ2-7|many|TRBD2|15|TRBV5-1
CASSLGTSGSYEQYF
TGTGCCAGCAGTTTAGGGACTAGCGGATCCTACGAGCAGTACTTC
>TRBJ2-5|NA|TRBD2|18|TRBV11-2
CASSLDVKGLAGEETQYF
TGTGCCAGCAGCTTAGATGTTAAAGGACTAGCGGGAGAAGAGACCCAGTACTTC
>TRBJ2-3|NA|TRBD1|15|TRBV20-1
CSASDRVGGADTQYF
TGCAGTGCTTCGGACAGGGTGGGGGGCGCAGATACGCAGTATTTT
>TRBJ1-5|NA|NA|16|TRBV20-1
CSARDRGAREGQPQHF
TGCAGTGCTAGAGATAGGGGGGCCAGGGAAGGTCAGCCCCAGCATTTT
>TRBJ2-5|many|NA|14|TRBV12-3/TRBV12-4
CASSLALNQETQYF
TGTGCCAGCAGTTTGGCGCTAAACCAAGAGACCCAGTACTTC
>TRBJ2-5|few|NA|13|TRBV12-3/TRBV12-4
CASSPSGVETQYF
TGTGCCAGCAGTCCCTCGGGGGTGGAGACCCAGTACTTC
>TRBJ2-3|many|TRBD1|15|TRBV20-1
CSAEGALGGPDTQYF
TGCAGTGCTGAGGGGGCCCTTGGGGGCCCAGATACGCAGTATTTT
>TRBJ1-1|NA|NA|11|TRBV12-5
CASGLGPEAFF
TGTGCTAGTGGTTTGGGGCCTGAAGCTTTCTTT
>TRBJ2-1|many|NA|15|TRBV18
CASSPGGGSYNEQFF
TGTGCCAGCAGTCCAGGAGGGGGCTCCTACAATGAGCAGTTCTTC
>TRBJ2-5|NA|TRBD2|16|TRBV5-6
CASSSHLRIAGETQYF
TGTGCCAGCAGCTCGCACCTTCGAATAGCGGGGGAGACCCAGTACTTC
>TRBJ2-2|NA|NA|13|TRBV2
CASSRRGGRGASF
TGTGCCAGCAGCCGAAGGGGTGGCAGGGGAGCTTCCTTT
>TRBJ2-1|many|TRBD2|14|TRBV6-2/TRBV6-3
CASKTSGRGYEQFF
TGTGCCAGCAAGACTAGCGGGAGGGGCTATGAGCAGTTCTTC
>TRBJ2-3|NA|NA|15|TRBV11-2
CASSLLWDGTDTQYF
TGTGCCAGCAGCTTACTCTGGGACGGCACAGATACGCAGTATTTT
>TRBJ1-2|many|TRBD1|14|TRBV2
CASSRQGYGVGYTF
TGTGCCAGCAGTCGACAGGGTTACGGGGTTGGCTACACCTTC
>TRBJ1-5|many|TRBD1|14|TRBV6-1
CASRGQGSKGPQHF
TGTGCCAGCAGGGGACAGGGGTCCAAGGGGCCCCAGCATTTT
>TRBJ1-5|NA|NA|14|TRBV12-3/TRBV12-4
CASSLGQGLQPQHF
TGTGCCAGCAGTTTAGGCCAGGGTCTTCAGCCCCAGCATTTT
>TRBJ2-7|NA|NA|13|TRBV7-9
CASSFTGIYEQYF
TGTGCCAGCAGTTTTACGGGGATCTACGAGCAGTACTTC
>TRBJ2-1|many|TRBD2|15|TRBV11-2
CASSSLAGVGGEQFF
TGTGCCAGCAGCTCCCTAGCGGGAGTCGGGGGTGAGCAGTTCTTC
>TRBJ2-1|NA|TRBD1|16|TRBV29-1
CSVGPKTGGLPNEQFF
TGCAGCGTTGGACCAAAGACAGGGGGCCTCCCCAATGAGCAGTTCTTC
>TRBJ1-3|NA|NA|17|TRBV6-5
CASSYSGSFHSGNTIYF
TGTGCCAGCAGTTACTCCGGAAGCTTCCACTCTGGAAACACCATATATTTT
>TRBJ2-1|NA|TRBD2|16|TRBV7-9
CASSLVAGGPRNEQFF
TGTGCCAGCAGCTTAGTGGCGGGAGGGCCGAGGAATGAGCAGTTCTTC